The T cell receptor (beta chain) described here comes from a study of technical replicates of blood from a handful of donors. V was shortened by 0 bases and J by 0 bases, with 9 bases between the two germline ends. This CDR3 has 15 residues. CDR1 is SGHRS, CDR2 YFSETQ, per germline. The assay was immunoSEQ multiplex PCR, and TCRdb's table has in-frame clones only and misses some. This repertoire shows 13,000 to 15,000 clones, 85% found once; its top ten account for around 10%. The sample consisted of PBMCs. The chain couples TRBV5-1 to TRBJ1-1; the D is unclear. This TCR was recovered from a human donor in good health. CDR3 amino acids: CASSLGNSMNTEAFF. The CDR3 nucleotides are TGCGCCAGCAGCTTGGGTAACAGTATGAACACTGAAGCTTTCTTT.